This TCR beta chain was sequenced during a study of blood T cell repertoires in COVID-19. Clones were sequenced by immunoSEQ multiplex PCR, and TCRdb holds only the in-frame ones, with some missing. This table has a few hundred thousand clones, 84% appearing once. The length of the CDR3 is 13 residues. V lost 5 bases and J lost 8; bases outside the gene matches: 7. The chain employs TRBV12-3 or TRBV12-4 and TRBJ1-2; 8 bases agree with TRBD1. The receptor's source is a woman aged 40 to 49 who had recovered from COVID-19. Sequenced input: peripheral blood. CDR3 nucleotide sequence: TGTGCCAGCAGTCCGGACAGGGTAGGCGGCTACACCTTC. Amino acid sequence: CASSPDRVGGYTF.